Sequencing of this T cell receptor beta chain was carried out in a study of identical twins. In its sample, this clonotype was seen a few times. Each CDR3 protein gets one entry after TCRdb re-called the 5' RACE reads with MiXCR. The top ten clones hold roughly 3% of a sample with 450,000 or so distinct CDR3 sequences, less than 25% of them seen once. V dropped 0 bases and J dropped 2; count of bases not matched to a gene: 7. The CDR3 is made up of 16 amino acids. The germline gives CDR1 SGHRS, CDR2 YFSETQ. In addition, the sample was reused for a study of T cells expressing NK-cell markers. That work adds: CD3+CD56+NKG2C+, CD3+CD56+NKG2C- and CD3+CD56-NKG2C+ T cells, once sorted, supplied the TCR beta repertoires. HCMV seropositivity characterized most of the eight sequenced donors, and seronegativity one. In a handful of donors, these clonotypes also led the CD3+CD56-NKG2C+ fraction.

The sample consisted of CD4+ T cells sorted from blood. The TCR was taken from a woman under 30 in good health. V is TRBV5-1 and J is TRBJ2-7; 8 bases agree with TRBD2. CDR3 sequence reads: CASSLVSAGATYEQYF. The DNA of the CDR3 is TGCGCCAGCAGCTTGGTTTCAGCGGGAGCAACCTACGAGCAGTACTTC.